This T cell receptor (beta chain) emerged from a study of immune evolution from preneoplasia to lung adenocarcinoma. Turning to the study itself: HLA loss of heterozygosity: around 6.5% AIS, about 15% MIA, about 35% ADC, none AAH.

Sequencing used immunoSEQ multiplex PCR; TCRdb keeps in-frame clones, though not all of them. The table includes over 4,500 clones, 88% detected once. The sample was FFPE atypical adenomatous hyperplasia tissue from the lung. Indicated subset: atypical adenomatous hyperplasia (AAH), lung preneoplasia. The receptor comes from a person between 65 and 80 years old with lung adenocarcinoma.

CDR3 region: CAILGGSGELFF. As DNA, the CDR3 is TGTGCCATCCTGGGTGGATCCGGGGAGCTGTTTTTT. The chain is built from TRBV2 and TRBJ2-2; D remains unclear. Germline V gene sequence: CDR1 SNHLY, CDR2 FYNNEI. The CDR3 contains 12 residues. V was clipped by 10 bases and J by 6 bases, with 12 bases between them. The variable domain in full, with the rest retrieved from reference TRBV2 and TRBJ2-2, is EPEVTQTPSHQVTQMGQEVILRCVPISNHLYFYWYRQILGQKVEFLVSFYNNEISEKSEIFDDQFSVERPDGSNFTLKIRSTKLEDSAMYFCAILGGSGELFFGEGSRLTVL.